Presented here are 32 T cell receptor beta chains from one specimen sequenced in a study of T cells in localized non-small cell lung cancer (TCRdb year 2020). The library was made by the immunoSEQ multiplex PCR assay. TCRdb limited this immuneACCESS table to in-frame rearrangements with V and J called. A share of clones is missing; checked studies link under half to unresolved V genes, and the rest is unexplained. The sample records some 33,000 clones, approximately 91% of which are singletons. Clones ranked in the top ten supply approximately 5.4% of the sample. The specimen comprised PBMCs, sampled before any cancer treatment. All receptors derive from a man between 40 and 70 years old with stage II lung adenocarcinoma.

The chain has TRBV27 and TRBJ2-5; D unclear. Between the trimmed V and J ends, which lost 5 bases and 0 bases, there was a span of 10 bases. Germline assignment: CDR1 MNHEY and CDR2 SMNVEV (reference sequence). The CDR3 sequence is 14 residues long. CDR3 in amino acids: CASSTGTYQETQYF. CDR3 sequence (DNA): TGTGCCAGCAGTACCGGCACATACCAAGAGACCCAGTACTTC.

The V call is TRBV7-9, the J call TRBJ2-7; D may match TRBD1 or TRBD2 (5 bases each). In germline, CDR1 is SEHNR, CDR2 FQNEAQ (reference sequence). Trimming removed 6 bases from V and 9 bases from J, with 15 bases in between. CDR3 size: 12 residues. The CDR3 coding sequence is TGTGCCAGCAGAGGGGACCATGAGCGGCAGTACTTC. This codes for CASRGDHERQYF.

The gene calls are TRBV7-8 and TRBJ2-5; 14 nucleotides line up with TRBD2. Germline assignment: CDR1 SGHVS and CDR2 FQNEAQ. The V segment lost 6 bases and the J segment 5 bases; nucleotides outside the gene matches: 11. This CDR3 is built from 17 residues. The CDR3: CASSLIGTSGRGETQYF. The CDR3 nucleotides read TGTGCCAGCAGTTTGATTGGGACTAGCGGGAGAGGGGAGACCCAGTACTTC.

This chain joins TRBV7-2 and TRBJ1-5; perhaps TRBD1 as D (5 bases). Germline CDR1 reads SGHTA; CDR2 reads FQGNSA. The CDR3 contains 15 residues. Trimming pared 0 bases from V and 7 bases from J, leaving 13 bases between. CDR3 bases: TGTGCCAGCAGCTTAGCATCTGGGGGTAGGCAGCCCCAGCATTTT. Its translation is CASSLASGGRQPQHF.

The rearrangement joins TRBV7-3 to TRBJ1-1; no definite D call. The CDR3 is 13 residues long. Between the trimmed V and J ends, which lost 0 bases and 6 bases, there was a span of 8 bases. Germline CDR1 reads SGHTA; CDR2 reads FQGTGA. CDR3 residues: CASSLTRAPEAFF. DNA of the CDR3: TGTGCCAGCAGCTTAACGAGGGCCCCTGAAGCTTTCTTT. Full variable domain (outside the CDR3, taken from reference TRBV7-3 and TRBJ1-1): GAGVSQTPSNKVTEKGKYVELRCDPISGHTALYWYRQSLGQGPEFLIYFQGTGAADDSGLPNDRFFAVRPEGSVSTLKIQRTERGDSAVYLCASSLTRAPEAFFGQGTRLTVV.

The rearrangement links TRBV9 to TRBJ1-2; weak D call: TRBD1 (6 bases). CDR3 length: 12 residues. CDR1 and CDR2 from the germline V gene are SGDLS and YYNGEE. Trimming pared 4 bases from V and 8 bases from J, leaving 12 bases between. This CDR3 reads CASSLGGEGYTF. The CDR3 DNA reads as TGTGCCAGCAGCTTGGGGGGCGAGGGCTACACCTTC.

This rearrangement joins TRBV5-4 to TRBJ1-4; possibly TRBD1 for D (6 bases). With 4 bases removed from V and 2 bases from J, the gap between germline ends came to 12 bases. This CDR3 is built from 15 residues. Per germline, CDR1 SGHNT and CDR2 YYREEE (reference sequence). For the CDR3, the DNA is TGTGCCAGCAGCCTACAAACAGGGACTAATGAAAAACTGTTTTTT. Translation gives CASSLQTGTNEKLFF.

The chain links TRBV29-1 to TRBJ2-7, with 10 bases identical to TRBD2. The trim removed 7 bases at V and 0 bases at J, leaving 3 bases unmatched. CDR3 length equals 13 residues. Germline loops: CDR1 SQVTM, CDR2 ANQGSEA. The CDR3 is CSASSGSSYEQYF. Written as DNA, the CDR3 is TGCAGCGCATCTAGCGGGAGCTCCTACGAGCAGTACTTC.

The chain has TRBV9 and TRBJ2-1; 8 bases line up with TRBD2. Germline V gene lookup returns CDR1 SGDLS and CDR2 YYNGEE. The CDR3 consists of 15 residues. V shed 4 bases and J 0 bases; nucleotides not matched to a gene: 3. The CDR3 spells CASSFSGNSYNEQFF. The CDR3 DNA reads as TGTGCCAGCAGCTTTAGCGGGAACTCCTACAATGAGCAGTTCTTC.

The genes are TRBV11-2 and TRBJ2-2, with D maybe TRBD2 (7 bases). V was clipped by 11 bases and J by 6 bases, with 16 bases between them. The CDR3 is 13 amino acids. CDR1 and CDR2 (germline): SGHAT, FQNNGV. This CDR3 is CAGRGAGPGELFF. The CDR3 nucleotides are TGTGCCGGCCGGGGGGCTGGTCCCGGGGAGCTGTTTTTT.

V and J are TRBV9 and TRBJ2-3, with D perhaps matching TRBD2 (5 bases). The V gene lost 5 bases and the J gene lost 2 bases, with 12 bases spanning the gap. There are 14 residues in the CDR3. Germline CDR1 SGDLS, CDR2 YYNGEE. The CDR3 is CASSYSDFTDTQYF. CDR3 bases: TGTGCCAGCAGTTATTCGGACTTCACAGATACGCAGTATTTT.

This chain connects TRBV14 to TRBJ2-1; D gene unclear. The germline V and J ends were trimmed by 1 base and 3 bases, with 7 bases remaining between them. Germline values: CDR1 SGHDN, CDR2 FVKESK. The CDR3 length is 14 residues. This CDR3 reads CASSQVSSYNEQFF. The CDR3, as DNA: TGTGCCAGCAGCCAAGTCTCTAGCTACAATGAGCAGTTCTTC.

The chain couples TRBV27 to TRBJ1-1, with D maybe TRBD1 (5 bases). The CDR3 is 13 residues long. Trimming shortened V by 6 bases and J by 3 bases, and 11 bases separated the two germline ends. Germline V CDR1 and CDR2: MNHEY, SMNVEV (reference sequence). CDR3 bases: TGTGCCAGCAGCCGGAGGGGAGACACTGAAGCTTTCTTT. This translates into CASSRRGDTEAFF.

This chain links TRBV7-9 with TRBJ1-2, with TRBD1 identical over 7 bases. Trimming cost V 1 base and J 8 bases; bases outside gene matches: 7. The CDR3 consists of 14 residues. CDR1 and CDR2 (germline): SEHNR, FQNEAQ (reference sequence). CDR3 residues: CASSLDEGAHGYTF. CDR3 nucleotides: TGTGCCAGCAGCTTAGACGAGGGGGCGCACGGCTACACCTTC.

CDR3: CASSATGHTDTQYF. In nucleotides, the CDR3 is TGTGCCAGCAGCGCCACAGGGCACACAGATACGCAGTATTTT. The chain employs TRBV7-2 and TRBJ2-3; weak D call: TRBD1 (6 bases). Germline V gene sequence: CDR1 SGHTA, CDR2 FQGNSA. Trimming left V 5 bases short and J 2 bases short, with 11 bases between. This CDR3 spans 14 amino acids.

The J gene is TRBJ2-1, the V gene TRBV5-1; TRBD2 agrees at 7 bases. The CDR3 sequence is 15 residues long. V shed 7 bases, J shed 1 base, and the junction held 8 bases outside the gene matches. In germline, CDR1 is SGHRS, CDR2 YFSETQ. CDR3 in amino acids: CASPGGSWSYNEQFF. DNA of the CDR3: TGCGCCAGCCCGGGCGGGAGTTGGTCCTACAATGAGCAGTTCTTC.

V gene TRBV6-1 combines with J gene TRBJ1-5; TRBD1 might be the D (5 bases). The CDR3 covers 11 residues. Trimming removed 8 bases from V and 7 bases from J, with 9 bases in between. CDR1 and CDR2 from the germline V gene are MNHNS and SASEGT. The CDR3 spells CASGTGQPQHF. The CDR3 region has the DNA TGTGCCAGCGGGACGGGGCAGCCCCAGCATTTT.

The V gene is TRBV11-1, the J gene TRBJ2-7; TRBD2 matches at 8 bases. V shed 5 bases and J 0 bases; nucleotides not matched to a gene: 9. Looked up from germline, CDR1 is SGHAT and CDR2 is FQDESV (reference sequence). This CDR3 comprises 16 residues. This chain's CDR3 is CASSLTSGTSSYEQYF. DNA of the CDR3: TGTGCCAGCAGCCTAACTTCCGGGACTAGCTCCTACGAGCAGTACTTC.

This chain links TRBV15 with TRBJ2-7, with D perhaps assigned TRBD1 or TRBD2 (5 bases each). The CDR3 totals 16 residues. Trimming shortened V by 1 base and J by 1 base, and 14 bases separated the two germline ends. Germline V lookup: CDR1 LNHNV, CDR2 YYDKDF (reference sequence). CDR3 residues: CATSRGSRDGSYEQYF. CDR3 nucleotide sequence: TGTGCCACCAGCAGAGGATCGAGGGACGGATCCTACGAGCAGTACTTC.

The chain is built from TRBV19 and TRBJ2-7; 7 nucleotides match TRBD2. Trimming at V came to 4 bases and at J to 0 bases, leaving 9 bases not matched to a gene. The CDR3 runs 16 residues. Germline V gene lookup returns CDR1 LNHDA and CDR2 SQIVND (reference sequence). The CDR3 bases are TGTGCCAGTAGTACGTGGGTGGAGCGGGACTCCTACGAGCAGTACTTC. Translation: CASSTWVERDSYEQYF.

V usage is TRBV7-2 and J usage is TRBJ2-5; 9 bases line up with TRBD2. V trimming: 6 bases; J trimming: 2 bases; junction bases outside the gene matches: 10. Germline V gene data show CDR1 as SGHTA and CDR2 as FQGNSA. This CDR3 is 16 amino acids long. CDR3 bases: TGTGCCAGCAGTGCCTCGGCGGGAGGGGGGCAAGAGACCCAGTACTTC. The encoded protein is CASSASAGGGQETQYF.

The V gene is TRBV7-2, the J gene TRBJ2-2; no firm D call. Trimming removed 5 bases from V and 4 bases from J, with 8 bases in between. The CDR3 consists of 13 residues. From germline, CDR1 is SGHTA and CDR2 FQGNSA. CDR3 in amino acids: CASSPPLTGELFF. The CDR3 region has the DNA TGTGCCAGCAGCCCCCCGCTCACCGGGGAGCTGTTTTTT.

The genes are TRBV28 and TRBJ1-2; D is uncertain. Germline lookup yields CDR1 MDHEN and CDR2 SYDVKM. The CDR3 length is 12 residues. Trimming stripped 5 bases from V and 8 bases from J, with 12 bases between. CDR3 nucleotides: TGTGCCAGCAGTGGCCGGACGGGGGGCTACACCTTC. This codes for CASSGRTGGYTF.

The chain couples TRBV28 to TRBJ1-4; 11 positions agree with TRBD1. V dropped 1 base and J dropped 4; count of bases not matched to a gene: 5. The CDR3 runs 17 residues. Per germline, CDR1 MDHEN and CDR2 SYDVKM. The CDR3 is CASSLYRTGGVNEKLFF. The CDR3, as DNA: TGTGCCAGCAGTTTATACCGGACAGGGGGCGTTAATGAAAAACTGTTTTTT.

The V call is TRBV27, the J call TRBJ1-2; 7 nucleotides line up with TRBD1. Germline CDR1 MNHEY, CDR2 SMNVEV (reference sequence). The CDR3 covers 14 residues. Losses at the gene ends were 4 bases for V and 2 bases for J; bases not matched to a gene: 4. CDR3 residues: CASSSTTGNYGYTF. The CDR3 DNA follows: TGTGCCAGCAGTTCCACGACAGGGAACTATGGCTACACCTTC.

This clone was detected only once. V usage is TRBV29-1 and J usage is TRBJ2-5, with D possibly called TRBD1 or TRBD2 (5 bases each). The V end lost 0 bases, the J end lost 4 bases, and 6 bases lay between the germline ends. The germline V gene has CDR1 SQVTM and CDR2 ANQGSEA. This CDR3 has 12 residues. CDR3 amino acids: CSVEEGRETQYF. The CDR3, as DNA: TGCAGCGTTGAAGAGGGACGAGAGACCCAGTACTTC.

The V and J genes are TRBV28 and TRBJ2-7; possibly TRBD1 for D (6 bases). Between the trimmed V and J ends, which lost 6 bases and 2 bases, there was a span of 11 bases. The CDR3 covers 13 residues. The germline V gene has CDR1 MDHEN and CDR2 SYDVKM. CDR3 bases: TGTGCCAGCAGGGCCCCAGGGGCCTACGAGCAGTACTTC. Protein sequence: CASRAPGAYEQYF.

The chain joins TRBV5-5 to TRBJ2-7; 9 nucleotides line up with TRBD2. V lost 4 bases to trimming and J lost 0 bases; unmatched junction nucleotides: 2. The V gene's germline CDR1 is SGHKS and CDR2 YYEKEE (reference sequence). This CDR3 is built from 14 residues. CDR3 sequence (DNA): TGTGCCAGCAGCATGGGACTAGCCTCCTACGAGCAGTACTTC. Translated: CASSMGLASYEQYF.

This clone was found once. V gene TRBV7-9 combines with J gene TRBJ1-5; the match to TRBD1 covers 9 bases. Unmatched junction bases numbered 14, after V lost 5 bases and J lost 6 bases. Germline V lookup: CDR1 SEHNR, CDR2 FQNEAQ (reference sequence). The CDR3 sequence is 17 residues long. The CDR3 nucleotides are TGTGCCAGCAGCCGGAGCCCCTACAGGGGGCGCGGTCAGCCCCAGCATTTT. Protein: CASSRSPYRGRGQPQHF. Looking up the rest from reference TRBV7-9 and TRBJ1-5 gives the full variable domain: DTGVSQNPRHKITKRGQNVTFRCDPISEHNRLYWYRQTLGQGPEFLTYFQNEAQLEKSRLLSDRFSAERPKGSFSTLEIQRTEQGDSAMYLCASSRSPYRGRGQPQHFGDGTRLSIL.

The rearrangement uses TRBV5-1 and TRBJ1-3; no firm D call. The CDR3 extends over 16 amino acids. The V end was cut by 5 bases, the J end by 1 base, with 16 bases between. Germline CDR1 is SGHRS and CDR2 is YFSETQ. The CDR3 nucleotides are TGCGCCAGCAGTACTAATTTGAAGATTTCTGGAAACACCATATATTTT. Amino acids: CASSTNLKISGNTIYF.

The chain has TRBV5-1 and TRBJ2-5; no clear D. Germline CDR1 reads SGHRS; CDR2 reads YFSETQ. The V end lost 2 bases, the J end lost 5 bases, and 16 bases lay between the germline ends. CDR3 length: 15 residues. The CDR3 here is CASSFAGLAQETQYF. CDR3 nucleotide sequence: TGCGCCAGCAGCTTTGCAGGCCTCGCACAGGAGACCCAGTACTTC.

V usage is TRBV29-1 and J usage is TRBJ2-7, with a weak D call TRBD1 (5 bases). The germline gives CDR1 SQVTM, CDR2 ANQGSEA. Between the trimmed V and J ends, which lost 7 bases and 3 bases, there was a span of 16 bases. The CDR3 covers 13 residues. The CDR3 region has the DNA TGCAGCGCGGGTCGGGCAGGGATCTACGAGCAGTACTTC. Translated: CSAGRAGIYEQYF.